Listed below are T cell receptor beta chains from one sample, sequenced in a study of blood T cell repertoires in COVID-19. Method: immunoSEQ multiplex PCR; TCRdb's copy keeps in-frame clones and lacks some. The data show roughly 300,000 clones, roughly nine tenths seen once. Sequencing used peripheral blood. The source of these receptors is a young woman with COVID-19, enrolled during active disease. CDR3s include the opening cysteine and the closing phenylalanine or tryptophan. The order of the fields is D gene, J gene, clone size, V gene, CDR3 protein, CDR3 DNA. A D gene is named only where the DNA matches it firmly. Clone size appears in some rows only: once, few, many, or a class for an expanded clone.

NA TRBJ1-1 NA TRBV2 CASMADMNTEAFF TGTGCCAGCATGGCGGACATGAACACTGAAGCTTTCTTT
TRBD1 TRBJ2-5 NA TRBV3-1/TRBV3-2 CASSPTGVEETQYF TGTGCCAGCAGCCCTACAGGGGTAGAAGAGACCCAGTACTTC
TRBD1 TRBJ2-3 NA TRBV5-1 CASGQGADTQYF TGCGCCAGCGGACAGGGGGCTGATACGCAGTATTTT
NA TRBJ1-6 NA TRBV4-2 CASSQEPRGGGGSPLHF TGTGCCAGCAGCCAAGAACCACGGGGGGGAGGCGGATCACCCCTCCACTTT
NA TRBJ1-1 NA TRBV1 CTSSRVRADTEAFF TGCACCAGCAGCCGCGTCAGGGCGGACACTGAAGCTTTCTTT
TRBD2 TRBJ2-2 NA TRBV3-1/TRBV3-2 CASSRRRGSTGELFF TGTGCCAGCTCCCGACGGCGGGGGAGCACCGGGGAGCTGTTTTTT
NA TRBJ1-2 NA TRBV7-2 CASSLQPSGGDGYTF TGTGCCAGCAGCTTACAGCCCTCCGGAGGGGATGGCTACACCTTC
NA TRBJ2-2 NA TRBV4-1 CASSPRIRGNTGELFF TGCGCCAGCAGCCCCCGCATCCGGGGGAACACCGGGGAGCTGTTTTTT
NA TRBJ1-4 NA TRBV2 CASKRTDNEKLFF TGTGCCAGCAAGAGGACAGACAATGAAAAACTGTTTTTT
NA TRBJ1-5 NA TRBV18 CASSQGVSNQPQHF TGTGCCAGCTCGCAGGGTGTTAGCAATCAGCCCCAGCATTTT
TRBD1 TRBJ2-7 once TRBV6-4 CASTPGQAISYEQYF TGTGCCAGCACTCCGGGACAGGCCATCTCCTACGAGCAGTACTTC
NA TRBJ1-2 NA TRBV5-1 CASSFDRNYGYTF TGCGCCAGCAGCTTCGACAGAAACTATGGCTACACCTTC
TRBD1 TRBJ1-5 few TRBV4-2 CASSPWTGSGQPQHF TGTGCCAGCAGCCCTTGGACAGGGAGTGGTCAGCCCCAGCATTTT
TRBD2 TRBJ2-1 NA TRBV2 CASSEAVLAGGVDEQFF TGTGCCAGCAGTGAAGCCGTACTAGCGGGGGGGGTTGATGAGCAGTTCTTC